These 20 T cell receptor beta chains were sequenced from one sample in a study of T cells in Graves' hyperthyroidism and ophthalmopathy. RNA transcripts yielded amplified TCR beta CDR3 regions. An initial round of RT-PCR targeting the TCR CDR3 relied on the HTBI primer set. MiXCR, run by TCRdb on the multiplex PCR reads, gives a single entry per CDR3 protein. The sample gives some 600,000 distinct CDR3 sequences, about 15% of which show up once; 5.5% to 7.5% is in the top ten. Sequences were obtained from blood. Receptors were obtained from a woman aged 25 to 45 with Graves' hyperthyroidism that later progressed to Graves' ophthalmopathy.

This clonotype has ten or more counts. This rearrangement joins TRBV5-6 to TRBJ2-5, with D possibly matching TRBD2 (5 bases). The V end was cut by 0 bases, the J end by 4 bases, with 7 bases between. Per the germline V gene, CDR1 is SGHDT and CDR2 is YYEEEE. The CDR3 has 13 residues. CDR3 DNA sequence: TGTGCCAGCAGCTTGGCCGGGATAGAGACCCAGTACTTC. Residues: CASSLAGIETQYF.

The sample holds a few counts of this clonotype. CDR3 loop: CASSQEGIRQPQHF. The CDR3 nucleotides read TGTGCCAGCAGCCAGGAGGGTATTCGTCAGCCCCAGCATTTT. The chain employs TRBV11-2 and TRBJ1-5; D remains unclear. Per the germline V gene, CDR1 is SGHAT and CDR2 is FQNNGV. This CDR3 comprises 14 residues. The V end was cut by 5 bases, the J end by 6 bases, with 14 bases between. The full variable domain, in which reference TRBV11-2 and TRBJ1-5 provide the parts outside the CDR3, is EAGVAQSPRYKIIEKRQSVAFWCNPISGHATLYWYQQILGQGPKLLIQFQNNGVVDDSQLPKDRFSAERLKGVDSTLKIQPAKLEDSAVYLCASSQEGIRQPQHFGDGTRLSIL.

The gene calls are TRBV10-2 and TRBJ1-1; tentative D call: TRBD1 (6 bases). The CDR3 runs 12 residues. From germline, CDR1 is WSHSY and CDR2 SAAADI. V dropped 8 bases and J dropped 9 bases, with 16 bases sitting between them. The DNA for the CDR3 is TGCGCCAGCCGGTACCGGGACATTAAAGCTTTCTTT. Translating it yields CASRYRDIKAFF.

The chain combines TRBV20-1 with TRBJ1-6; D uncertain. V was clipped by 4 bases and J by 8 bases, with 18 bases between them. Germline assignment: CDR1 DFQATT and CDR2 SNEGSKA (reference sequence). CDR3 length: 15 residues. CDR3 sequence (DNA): TGCAGTGCTATTAGACCGCGTGTCTTTGATTCACCCCTCCACTTT. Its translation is CSAIRPRVFDSPLHF.

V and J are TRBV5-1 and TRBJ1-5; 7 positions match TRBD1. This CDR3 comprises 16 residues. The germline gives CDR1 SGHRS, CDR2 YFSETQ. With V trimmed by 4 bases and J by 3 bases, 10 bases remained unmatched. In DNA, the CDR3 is TGCGCCAGCAGCCCCACGACAGGGCTTAACAATCAGCCCCAGCATTTT. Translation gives CASSPTTGLNNQPQHF. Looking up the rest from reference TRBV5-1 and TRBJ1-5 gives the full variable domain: KAGVTQTPRYLIKTRGQQVTLSCSPISGHRSVSWYQQTPGQGLQFLFEYFSETQRNKGNFPGRFSGRQFSNSRSEMNVSTLELGDSALYLCASSPTTGLNNQPQHFGDGTRLSIL.

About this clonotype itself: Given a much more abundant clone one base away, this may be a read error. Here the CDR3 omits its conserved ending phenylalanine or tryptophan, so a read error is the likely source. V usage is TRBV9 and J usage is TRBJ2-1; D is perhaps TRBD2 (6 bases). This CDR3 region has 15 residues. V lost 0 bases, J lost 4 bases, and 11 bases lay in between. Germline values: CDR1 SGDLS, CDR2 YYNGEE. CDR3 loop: CASSVVAGPYNEQFY. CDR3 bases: TGTGCCAGCAGCGTAGTGGCGGGACCGTACAATGAGCAGTTCTAC.

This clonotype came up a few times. DNA for the CDR3: TGTGCTAGTGGTTCATCCATAGCGGATTTCCAAGAGACCCAGTACTTC. Encoded protein: CASGSSIADFQETQYF. The V call is TRBV12-5, the J call TRBJ2-5, with a tentative D call TRBD2 (6 bases). The CDR3 consists of 16 residues. V lost 4 bases, J lost 1 base, and 16 bases lay in between. The germline CDR1 and CDR2 sequences are LGHNT and FRNRAP.

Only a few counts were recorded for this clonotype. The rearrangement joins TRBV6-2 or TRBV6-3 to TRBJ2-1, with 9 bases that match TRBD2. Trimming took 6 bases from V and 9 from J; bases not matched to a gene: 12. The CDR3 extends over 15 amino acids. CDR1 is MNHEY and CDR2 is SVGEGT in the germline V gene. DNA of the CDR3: TGTGCCAGCAGCCAACTCGATAGCGGGAGTCGTGAGCAGTTCTTC. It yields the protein CASSQLDSGSREQFF.

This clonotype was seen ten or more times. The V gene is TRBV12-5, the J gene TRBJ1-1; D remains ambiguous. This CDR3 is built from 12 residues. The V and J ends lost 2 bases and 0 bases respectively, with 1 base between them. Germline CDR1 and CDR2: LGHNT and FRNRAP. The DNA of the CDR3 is TGTGCTAGTGGTTTGATGAACACTGAAGCTTTCTTT. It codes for CASGLMNTEAFF.

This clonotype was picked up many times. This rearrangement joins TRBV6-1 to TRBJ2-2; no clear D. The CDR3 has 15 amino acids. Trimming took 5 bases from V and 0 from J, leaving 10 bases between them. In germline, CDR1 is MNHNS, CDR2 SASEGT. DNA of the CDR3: TGTGCCAGCAGTCCCTACCTCGCGAACACCGGGGAGCTGTTTTTT. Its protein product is CASSPYLANTGELFF.

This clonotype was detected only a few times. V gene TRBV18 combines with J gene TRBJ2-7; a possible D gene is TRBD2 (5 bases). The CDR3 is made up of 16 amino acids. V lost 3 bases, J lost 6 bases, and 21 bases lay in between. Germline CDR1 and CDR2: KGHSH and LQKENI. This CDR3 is CASSPPSLGSRLEQYF. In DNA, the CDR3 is TGTGCCAGCTCACCGCCCTCACTAGGAAGTCGCCTCGAGCAGTACTTC. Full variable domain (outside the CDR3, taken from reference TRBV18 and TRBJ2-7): NAGVMQNPRHLVRRRGQEARLRCSPMKGHSHVYWYRQLPEEGLKFMVYLQKENIIDESGMPKERFSAEFPKEGPSILRIQQVVRGDSAAYFCASSPPSLGSRLEQYFGPGTRLTVT.

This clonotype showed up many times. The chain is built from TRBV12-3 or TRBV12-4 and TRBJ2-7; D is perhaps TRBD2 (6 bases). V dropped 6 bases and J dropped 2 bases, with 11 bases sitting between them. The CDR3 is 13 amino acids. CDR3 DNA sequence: TGTGCCAGCAGCCGGACTACAGCCTACGAGCAGTACTTC. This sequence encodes CASSRTTAYEQYF.

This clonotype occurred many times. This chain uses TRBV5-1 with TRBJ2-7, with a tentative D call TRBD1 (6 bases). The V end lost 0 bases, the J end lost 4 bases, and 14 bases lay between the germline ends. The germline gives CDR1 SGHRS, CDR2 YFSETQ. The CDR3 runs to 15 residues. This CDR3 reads CASSLGGLDSYEQYF. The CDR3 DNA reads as TGCGCCAGCAGCTTGGGCGGGTTGGACAGTTACGAGCAGTACTTC.

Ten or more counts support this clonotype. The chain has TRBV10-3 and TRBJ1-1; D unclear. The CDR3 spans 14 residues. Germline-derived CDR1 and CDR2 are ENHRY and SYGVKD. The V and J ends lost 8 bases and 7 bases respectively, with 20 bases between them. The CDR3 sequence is CAIAVTEPWDEAFF. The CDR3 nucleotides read TGTGCCATCGCAGTCACAGAACCCTGGGATGAAGCTTTCTTT.

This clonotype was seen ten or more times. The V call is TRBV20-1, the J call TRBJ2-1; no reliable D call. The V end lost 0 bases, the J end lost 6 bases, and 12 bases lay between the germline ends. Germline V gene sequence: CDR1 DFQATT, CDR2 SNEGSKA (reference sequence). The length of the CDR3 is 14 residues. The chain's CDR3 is CSARDDLVPNEQFF. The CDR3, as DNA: TGCAGTGCTAGAGACGATTTAGTTCCCAATGAGCAGTTCTTC.

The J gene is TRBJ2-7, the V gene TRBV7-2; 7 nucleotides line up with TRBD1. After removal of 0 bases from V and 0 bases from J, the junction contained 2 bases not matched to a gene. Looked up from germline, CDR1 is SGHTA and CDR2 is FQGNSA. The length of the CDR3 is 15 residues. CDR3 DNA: TGTGCCAGCAGCTTAGCTCCAGGGGGCTCCTACGAGCAGTACTTC. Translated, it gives CASSLAPGGSYEQYF.

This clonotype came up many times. CDR3: CASSTTGGESDGYTF. The CDR3 coding sequence is TGTGCCAGCAGTACCACAGGGGGCGAAAGCGATGGCTACACCTTC. The rearrangement uses TRBV6-1 and TRBJ1-2; 9 bases line up with TRBD1. Germline V gene sequence: CDR1 MNHNS, CDR2 SASEGT. Losses at the gene ends were 5 bases for V and 6 bases for J; bases not matched to a gene: 10. The CDR3 loop spans 15 amino acids.

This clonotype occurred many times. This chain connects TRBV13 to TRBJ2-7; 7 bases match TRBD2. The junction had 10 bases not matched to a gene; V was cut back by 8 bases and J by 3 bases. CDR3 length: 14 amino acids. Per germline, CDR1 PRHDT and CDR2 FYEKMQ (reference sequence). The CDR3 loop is CASETKGGSYEQYF. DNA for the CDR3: TGTGCCAGCGAAACGAAGGGAGGGAGCTACGAGCAGTACTTC.

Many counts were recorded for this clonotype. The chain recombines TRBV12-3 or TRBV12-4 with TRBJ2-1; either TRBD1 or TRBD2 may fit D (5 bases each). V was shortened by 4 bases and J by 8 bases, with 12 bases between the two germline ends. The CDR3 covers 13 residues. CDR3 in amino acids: CASSYFRDDEQFF. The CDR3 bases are TGTGCCAGCAGTTATTTCCGGGACGATGAGCAGTTCTTC.

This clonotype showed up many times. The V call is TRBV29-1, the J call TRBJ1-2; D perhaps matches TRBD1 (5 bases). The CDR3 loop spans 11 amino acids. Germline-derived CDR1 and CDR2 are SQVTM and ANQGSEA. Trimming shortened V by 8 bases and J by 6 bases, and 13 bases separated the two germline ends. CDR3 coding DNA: TGCAGCCTAGGGGAGGCTAATGGCTACACCTTC. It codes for CSLGEANGYTF. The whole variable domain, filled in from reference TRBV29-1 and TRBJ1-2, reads SAVISQKPSRDICQRGTSLTIQCQVDSQVTMMFWYRQQPGQSLTLIATANQGSEATYESGFVIDKFPISRPNLTFSTLTVSNMSPEDSSIYLCSLGEANGYTFGSGTRLTVV.